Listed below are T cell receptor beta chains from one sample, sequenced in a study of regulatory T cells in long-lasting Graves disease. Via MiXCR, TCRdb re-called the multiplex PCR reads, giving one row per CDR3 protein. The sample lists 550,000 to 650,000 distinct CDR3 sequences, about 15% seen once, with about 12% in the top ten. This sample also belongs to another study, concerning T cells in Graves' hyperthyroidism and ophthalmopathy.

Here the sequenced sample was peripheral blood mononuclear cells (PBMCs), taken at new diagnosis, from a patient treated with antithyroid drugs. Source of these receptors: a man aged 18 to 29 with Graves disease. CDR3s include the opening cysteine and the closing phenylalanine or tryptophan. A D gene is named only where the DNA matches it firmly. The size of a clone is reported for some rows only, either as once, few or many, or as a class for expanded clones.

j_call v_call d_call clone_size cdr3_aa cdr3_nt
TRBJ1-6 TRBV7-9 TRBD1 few CASSARQGTNSPLHF TGTGCCAGCAGCGCACGACAGGGGACTAATTCACCCCTCCACTTT
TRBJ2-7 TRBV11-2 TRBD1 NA CASSGDRGQYEQYF TGTGCCAGCAGCGGGGACAGGGGGCAGTACGAGCAGTACTTC
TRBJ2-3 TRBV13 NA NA CASSLWGRQGTDTQYF TGTGCCAGCAGCTTATGGGGAAGGCAGGGCACAGATACGCAGTATTTT
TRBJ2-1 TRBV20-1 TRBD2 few CSARDGAGDHSYNEQFF TGCAGTGCTAGAGATGGAGCGGGAGACCACTCCTACAATGAGCAGTTCTTC
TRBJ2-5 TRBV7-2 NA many CASSFQGWETQYF TGTGCCAGCAGCTTTCAGGGGTGGGAGACCCAGTACTTC
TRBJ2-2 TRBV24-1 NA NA CATSGLGGPTGELFF TGTGCCACCAGTGGCTTAGGTGGACCCACCGGGGAGCTGTTTTTT
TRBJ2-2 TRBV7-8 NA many CASSLMTNTGELFF TGTGCCAGCAGCTTAATGACGAACACCGGGGAGCTGTTTTTT
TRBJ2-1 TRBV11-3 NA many CASSLNYDEQFF TGTGCCAGCAGCTTAAATTATGATGAGCAGTTCTTC
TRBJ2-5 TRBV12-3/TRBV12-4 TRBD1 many CASSNGQGMAPETQYF TGTGCCAGCAGTAACGGACAGGGTATGGCCCCGGAGACCCAGTACTTC
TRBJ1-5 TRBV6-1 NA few CASNPGTANQPQHF TGTGCCAGCAATCCAGGAACGGCCAATCAGCCCCAGCATTTT
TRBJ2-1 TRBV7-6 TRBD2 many CASSQSFWEGLNEQFF TGTGCCAGCAGCCAGAGCTTTTGGGAGGGCCTGAATGAGCAGTTCTTC
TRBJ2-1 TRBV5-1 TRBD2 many CASSLGLAGPYNEQFF TGCGCCAGCAGCTTGGGACTAGCGGGTCCCTACAATGAGCAGTTCTTC
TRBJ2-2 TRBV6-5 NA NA CASSYGIGTGELFF TGTGCCAGCAGTTACGGCATTGGCACCGGGGAGCTGTTTTTT
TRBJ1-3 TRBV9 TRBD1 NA CASSGDSGNGITIYF TGTGCCAGCAGCGGGGACAGCGGAAATGGAATCACCATATATTTT
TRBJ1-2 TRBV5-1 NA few CASAPDTVIDGYTF TGCGCCAGCGCGCCGGATACAGTAATCGATGGCTACACCTTC
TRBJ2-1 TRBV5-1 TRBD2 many CASSLGTSGRGEQFF TGTGCCAGCAGCTTAGGAACTAGCGGGAGAGGTGAGCAGTTCTTC
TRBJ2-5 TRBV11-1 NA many CASSPPLLQETQYF TGTGCCAGCAGCCCCCCTCTCCTCCAAGAGACCCAGTACTTC
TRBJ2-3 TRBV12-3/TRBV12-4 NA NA CASSRLGGTDTQYF TGTGCCAGCAGTAGACTGGGAGGCACAGATACGCAGTATTTT
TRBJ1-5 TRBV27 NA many CASSSHHGVFPQHF TGTGCCAGCAGTTCCCACCATGGGGTCTTTCCCCAGCATTTT
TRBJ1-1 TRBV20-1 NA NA CSARDDFEAFF TGCAGTGCTAGGGACGACTTTGAAGCTTTCTTT
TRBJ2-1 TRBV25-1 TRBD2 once CASLSAGGGGNEQFF TGTGCCAGCCTTTCAGCGGGAGGTGGTGGCAATGAGCAGTTCTTC
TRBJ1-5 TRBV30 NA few CAWTPPRGGNQPQHF TGTGCCTGGACCCCCCCACGGGGGGGGAATCAGCCCCAGCATTTT
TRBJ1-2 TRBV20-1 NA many CSASPPASGYTF TGCAGTGCTAGCCCGCCAGCGTCCGGCTACACCTTC
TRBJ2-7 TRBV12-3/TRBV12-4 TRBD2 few CASSLVAGGSSYEQYF TGTGCCAGCAGCCTCGTAGCGGGGGGGAGCTCCTACGAGCAGTACTTC
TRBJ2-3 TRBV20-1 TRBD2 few CSARDGTSGRPDTQYF TGCAGTGCTAGAGACGGGACTAGCGGGAGACCAGATACGCAGTATTTT
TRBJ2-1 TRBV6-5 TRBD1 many CASSSRDRGNNEQFF TGTGCCAGCAGTTCCCGGGACAGGGGCAACAATGAGCAGTTCTTC
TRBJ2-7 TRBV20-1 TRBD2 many CSARDRTSNYEQYF TGCAGTGCTAGAGATAGGACTAGCAACTACGAGCAGTACTTC
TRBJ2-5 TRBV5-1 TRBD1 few CASSLRPGGSETQHF TGCGCCAGCAGCTTGAGGCCAGGGGGTTCGGAGACCCAGCACTTC